This TCR beta chain came from a study of cytomegalovirus exposure and HLA in healthy donors. The study, taken as a whole, reports: Several of the most significant clusters appeared linked to common viral pathogens, based on a later analysis.

Regarding this clone: What it binds is unknown.

CDR3 length: 16 residues. From germline, CDR1 is MNHNS and CDR2 SASEGT. V was pared by 3 bases and J by 3 bases, with 8 bases of the junction left unmatched. Primers included in the PCR were 60 Vbeta and 13 Jbeta primers. Clones were read by immunoSEQ multiplex PCR, and TCRdb kept only the in-frame ones, dropping some. Of under 200,000 clones in the sample, about 78% were seen once. Sample: PBMCs. This chain links TRBV6-1 with TRBJ2-1; 7 positions agree with TRBD1. The clonotype comes from a man between 60 and 75 years old in good health and CMV-seronegative. The DNA of the CDR3 is TGTGCCAGCAGTGATATTGAGGGACAGAGCTACAATGAGCAGTTCTTC. It is translated as CASSDIEGQSYNEQFF.